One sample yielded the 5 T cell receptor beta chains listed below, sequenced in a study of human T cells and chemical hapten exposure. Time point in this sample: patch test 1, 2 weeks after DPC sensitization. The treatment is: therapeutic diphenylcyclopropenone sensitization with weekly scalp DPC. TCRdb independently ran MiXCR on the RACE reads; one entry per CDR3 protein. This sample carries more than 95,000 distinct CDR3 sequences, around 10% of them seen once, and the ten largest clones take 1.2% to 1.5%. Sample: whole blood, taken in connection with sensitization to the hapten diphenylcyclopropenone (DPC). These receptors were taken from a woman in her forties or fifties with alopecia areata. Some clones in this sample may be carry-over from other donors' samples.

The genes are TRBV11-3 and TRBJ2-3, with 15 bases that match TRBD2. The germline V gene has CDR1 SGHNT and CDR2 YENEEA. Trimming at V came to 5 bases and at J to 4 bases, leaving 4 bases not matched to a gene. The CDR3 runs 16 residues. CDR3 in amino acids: CASSPRTSGGADTQYF. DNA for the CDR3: TGTGCCAGCAGCCCCCGGACTAGCGGGGGGGCAGATACGCAGTATTTT.

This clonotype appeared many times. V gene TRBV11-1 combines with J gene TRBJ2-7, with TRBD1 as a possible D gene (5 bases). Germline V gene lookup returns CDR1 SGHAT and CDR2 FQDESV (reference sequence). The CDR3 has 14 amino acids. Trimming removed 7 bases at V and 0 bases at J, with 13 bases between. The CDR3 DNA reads TGTGCCAGCACCCCAGGGCCAAGCTCCTACGAGCAGTACTTC. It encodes CASTPGPSSYEQYF. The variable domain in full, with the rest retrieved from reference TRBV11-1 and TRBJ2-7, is EAEVAQSPRYKITEKSQAVAFWCDPISGHATLYWYRQILGQGPELLVQFQDESVVDDSQLPKDRFSAERLKGVDSTLKIQPAELGDSAMYLCASTPGPSSYEQYFGPGTRLTVT.

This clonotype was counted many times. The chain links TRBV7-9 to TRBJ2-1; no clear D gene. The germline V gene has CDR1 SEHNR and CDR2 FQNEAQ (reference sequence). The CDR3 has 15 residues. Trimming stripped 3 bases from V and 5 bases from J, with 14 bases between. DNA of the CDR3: TGTGCCAGCAGCTTCGTCCGGAACCGAGACAATGAGCAGTTCTTC. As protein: CASSFVRNRDNEQFF. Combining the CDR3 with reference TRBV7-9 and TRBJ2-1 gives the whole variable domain DTGVSQNPRHKITKRGQNVTFRCDPISEHNRLYWYRQTLGQGPEFLTYFQNEAQLEKSRLLSDRFSAERPKGSFSTLEIQRTEQGDSAMYLCASSFVRNRDNEQFFGPGTRLTVL.

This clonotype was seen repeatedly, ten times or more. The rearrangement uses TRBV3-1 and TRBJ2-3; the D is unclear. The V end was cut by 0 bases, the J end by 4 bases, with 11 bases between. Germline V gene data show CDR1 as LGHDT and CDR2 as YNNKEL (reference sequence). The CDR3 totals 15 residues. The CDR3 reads CASSQDRLVPDTQYF. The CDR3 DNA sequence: TGTGCCAGCAGCCAAGATCGCCTAGTTCCAGATACGCAGTATTTT.

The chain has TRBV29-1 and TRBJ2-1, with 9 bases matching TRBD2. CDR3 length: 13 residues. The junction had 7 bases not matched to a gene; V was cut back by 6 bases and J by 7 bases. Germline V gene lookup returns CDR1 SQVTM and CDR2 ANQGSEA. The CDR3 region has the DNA TGCAGCGTCCGCGCGGGGGGGCCAAATGAGCAGTTCTTC. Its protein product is CSVRAGGPNEQFF.